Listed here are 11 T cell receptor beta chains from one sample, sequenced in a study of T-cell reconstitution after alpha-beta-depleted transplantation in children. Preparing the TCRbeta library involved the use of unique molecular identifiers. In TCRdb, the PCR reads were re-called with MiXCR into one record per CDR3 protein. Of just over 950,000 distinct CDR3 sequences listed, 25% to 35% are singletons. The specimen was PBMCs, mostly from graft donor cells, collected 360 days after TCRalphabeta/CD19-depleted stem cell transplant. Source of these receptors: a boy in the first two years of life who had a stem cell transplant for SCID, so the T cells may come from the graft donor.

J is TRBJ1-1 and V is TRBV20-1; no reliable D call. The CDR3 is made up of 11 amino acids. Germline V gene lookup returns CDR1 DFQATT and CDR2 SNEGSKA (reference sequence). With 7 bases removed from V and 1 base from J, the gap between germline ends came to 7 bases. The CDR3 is CSVRRNTEAFF. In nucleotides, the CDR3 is TGCAGTGTCCGTCGGAACACTGAAGCTTTCTTT.

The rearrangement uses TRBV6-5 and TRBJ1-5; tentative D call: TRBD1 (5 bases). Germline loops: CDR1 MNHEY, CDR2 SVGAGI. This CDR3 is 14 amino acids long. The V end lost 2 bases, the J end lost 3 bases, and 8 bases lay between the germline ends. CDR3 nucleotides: TGTGCCAGCAGTTACGGGGGATTCAATCAGCCCCAGCATTTT. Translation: CASSYGGFNQPQHF.

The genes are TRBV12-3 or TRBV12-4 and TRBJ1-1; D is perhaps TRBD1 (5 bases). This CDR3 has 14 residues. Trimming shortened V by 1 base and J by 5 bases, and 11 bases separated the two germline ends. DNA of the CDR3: TGTGCCAGCAGTTTAGGTTTGGGACGGACTGAAGCTTTCTTT. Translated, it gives CASSLGLGRTEAFF.

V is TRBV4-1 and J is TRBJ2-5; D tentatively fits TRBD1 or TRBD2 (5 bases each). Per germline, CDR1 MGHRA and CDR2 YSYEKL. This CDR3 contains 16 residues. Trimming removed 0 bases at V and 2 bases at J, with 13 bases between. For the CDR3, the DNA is TGCGCCAGCAGCCAAGATGGGGCAGGACTGCAAGAGACCCAGTACTTC. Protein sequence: CASSQDGAGLQETQYF.

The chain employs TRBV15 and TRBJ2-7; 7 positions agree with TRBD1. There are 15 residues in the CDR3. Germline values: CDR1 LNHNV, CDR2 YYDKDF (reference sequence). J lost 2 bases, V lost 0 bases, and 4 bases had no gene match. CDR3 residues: CATSREHRGTYEQYF. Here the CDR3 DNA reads TGTGCCACCAGCAGAGAACACAGGGGAACCTACGAGCAGTACTTC.

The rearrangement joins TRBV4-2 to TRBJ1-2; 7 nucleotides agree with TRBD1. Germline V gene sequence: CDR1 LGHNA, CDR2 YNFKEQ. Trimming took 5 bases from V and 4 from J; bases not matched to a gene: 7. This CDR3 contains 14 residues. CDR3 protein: CASSSTGEGYGYTF. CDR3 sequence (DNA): TGTGCCAGCAGCTCAACAGGGGAAGGCTATGGCTACACCTTC.

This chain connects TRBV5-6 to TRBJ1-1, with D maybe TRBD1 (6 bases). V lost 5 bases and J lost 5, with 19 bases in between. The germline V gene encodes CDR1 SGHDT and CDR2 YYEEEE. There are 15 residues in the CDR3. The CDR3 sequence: CASRIWTVLGTEAFF. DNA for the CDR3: TGTGCCAGCAGAATATGGACAGTCTTGGGGACTGAAGCTTTCTTT.

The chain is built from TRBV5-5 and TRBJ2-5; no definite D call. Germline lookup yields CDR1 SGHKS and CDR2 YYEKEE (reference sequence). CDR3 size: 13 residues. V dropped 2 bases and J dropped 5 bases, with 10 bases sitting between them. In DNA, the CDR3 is TGTGCCAGCAGCTTCGGCAGCGTTGAGACCCAGTACTTC. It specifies CASSFGSVETQYF.

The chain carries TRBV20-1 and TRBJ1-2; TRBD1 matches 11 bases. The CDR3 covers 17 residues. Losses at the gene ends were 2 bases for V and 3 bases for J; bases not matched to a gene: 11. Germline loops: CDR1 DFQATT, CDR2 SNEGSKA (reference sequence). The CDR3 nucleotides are TGCAGTGCTAGACTTCAAGGACAGGGGGCGTGGTACTATGGCTACACCTTC. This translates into CSARLQGQGAWYYGYTF.

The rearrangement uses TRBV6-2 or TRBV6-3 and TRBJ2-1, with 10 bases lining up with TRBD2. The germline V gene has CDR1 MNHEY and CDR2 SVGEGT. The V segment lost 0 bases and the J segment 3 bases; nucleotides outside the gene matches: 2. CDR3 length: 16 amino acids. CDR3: CASSYSLAGDYNEQFF. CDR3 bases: TGTGCCAGCAGTTACTCTCTAGCGGGGGACTACAATGAGCAGTTCTTC.

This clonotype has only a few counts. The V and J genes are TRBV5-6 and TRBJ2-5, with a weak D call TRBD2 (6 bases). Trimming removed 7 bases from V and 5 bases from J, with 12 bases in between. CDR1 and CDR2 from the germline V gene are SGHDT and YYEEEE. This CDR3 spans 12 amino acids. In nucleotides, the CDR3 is TGTGCCAGCTCGGGGAGGTTGGAGACCCAGTACTTC. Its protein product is CASSGRLETQYF.